There are a few counts of the clone carrying this TCR beta chain. Its antigen is unknown. In germline, CDR1 is GTSNPN, CDR2 SVGIG (reference sequence). Trimming took 0 bases from V and 0 from J, leaving 17 bases between them. This CDR3 is built from 17 residues. The data were taken from a study of vaccination and CD4 T cells after COVID-19. Across the study: Post-COVID sampling occurred a median about 110 days after diagnosis (range 35 to 161). Post-vaccination specimens were collected at a median of about 68 days following dose two (range 14 to 241).

The treatment denotes: roughly ten-day PBMC culture with coronavirus spike peptide pools or control peptides (ViraFEST assay). The authors cultured a few million PBMCs per well with around 10 IU/ml IL-2 and 8.5 to 10 ug/ml peptide pools. Fresh replacement IL-2 medium substituted for half the medium on days 3 and 7. The Oncomine TCR Beta short-read assay was what sequenced the DNA obtained from cultured CD4+ T cells. MiXCR, applied by TCRdb to the PCR reads, yields one record per CDR3 protein. The sample yields approximately 12,000 distinct CDR3 sequences, roughly 26% seen once. The TCR comes from a human donor who received a COVID-19 vaccine. The sequenced sample was CD4+ T cells from blood, cultured in vitro, obtained before SARS-CoV-2 vaccination. V and J are TRBV30 and TRBJ1-2; no clear D. CDR3 nucleotide sequence: TGTGCCTGGAGTGTACGGGTCGGTGCGTGGTCTAACTATGGCTACACCTTC. Translating it yields CAWSVRVGAWSNYGYTF.